The TCR beta chain under discussion was sequenced for a study of PD-L1 blockade in urothelial cancer. Looking at the study overall: Males with bladder-origin urothelial cancer made up about 85% of the roughly 29 patients. Across blood samples, T cells had a median count of roughly 140,000.

CDR1 is MNHEY, CDR2 SMNVEV, per germline (reference sequence). The length of the CDR3 is 15 residues. J lost 2 bases, V lost 6 bases, and 7 bases had no gene match. Note on this clone: Other nucleotide sequences from this sample produce the same CDR3.

For each patient, 1 to 8 samples were obtained, pretreatment and on-treatment. Sequencing was performed with immunoSEQ multiplex PCR; in TCRdb, only in-frame clones are kept and a portion is missing. The sample shows 50,000 to 65,000 clones, about 86% of them seen only once. The clonotype originates from a man aged 50-59 years with urothelial cancer. V gene TRBV27 combines with J gene TRBJ2-7, with 10 bases matching TRBD1. Material: PBMCs, obtained around atezolizumab (anti-PD-L1) treatment. Here the CDR3 reads CASSFTGTGAYEQYF. The CDR3 bases are TGTGCCAGCAGCTTCACCGGGACAGGGGCCTACGAGCAGTACTTC.